One TCR beta chain is described in this entry. Its cognate antigen is unknown. This CDR3 has 21 residues. Per the germline V gene, CDR1 is MDHEN and CDR2 is SYDVKM. V trimming: 6 bases; J trimming: 3 bases; junction bases outside the gene matches: 26. The data originate from a study of regulatory T cells in long-lasting Graves disease. Whole-study results and caveats: In persistent patients, shared public clonotypes (more than 2,500) outnumbered those in new patients (around 1,000). The sample size was small, and this may have reduced accuracy.

The time point denotes: persistent/refractory GD, antithyroid drugs over 5 years with positive TRAb. Extracted RNA from PBMCs served as the source of the TCR library. Under American Thyroid Association guidelines, Graves' disease was diagnosed. Building of the TCR beta libraries involved iRepertoire HTBI primers and Arm-PCR of CDR3 regions. TCRdb itself ran the multiplex PCR reads through MiXCR, one entry per CDR3 protein. The data show a few hundred thousand distinct CDR3 sequences, roughly a quarter seen once. The chain employs TRBV28 and TRBJ2-1; TRBD2 matches at 7 bases. This receptor was identified in a female donor with Graves disease. Sequencing used peripheral blood mononuclear cells (PBMCs), obtained when the disease was refractory, from a patient treated with antithyroid drugs. CDR3 residues: CASRYPPLLFREVPLYNEQFF. The CDR3 nucleotides are TGTGCCAGCAGATATCCCCCCCTTTTATTTCGGGAGGTTCCCCTCTACAATGAGCAGTTCTTC.